Below, 23 T cell receptor beta chains from the same sample are listed, as sequenced in a study of shared clonotypes between healthy human individuals. Using immunoSEQ multiplex PCR, the repertoire was profiled, and TCRdb retains in-frame clones only, with some absent. Here the sample spans some 1.1 million clones, around 77% being singletons. The specimen sequenced was memory CD4+ T cells from PBMCs. Subset denoted: CD45RA-negative fraction. These receptors all come from a man aged 18 to 29 in good health. Some clones in this sample may be carry-over from other donors' samples.

This clone was found once. This clone may be a read error of a much larger clone one base away. Other DNA sequences within the sample encode an identical CDR3. This chain links TRBV30 with TRBJ1-4, with D maybe TRBD1 (6 bases). The V and J ends lost 8 bases and 4 bases respectively, with 11 bases between them. In germline, CDR1 is GTSNPN, CDR2 SVGIG (reference sequence). The CDR3 runs 12 residues. CDR3 in amino acids: CARQENNEKLFF. Written as DNA, the CDR3 is TGTGCCAGACAGGAGAATAATGAAAAACTGTTTTTT.

V and J are TRBV7-7 and TRBJ2-1, with 14 bases identical to TRBD2. V dropped 5 bases and J dropped 14; count of bases not matched to a gene: 8. Looked up from germline, CDR1 is SSHAT and CDR2 is FNYEAQ (reference sequence). This CDR3 is built from 14 residues. CDR3: CASSPGTSGRSKFF. CDR3 nucleotides: TGTGCCAGCAGCCCCGGGACTAGCGGGAGAAGTAAGTTCTTC. Using reference TRBV7-7 and TRBJ2-1 for the parts outside the CDR3, the full variable domain is GAGVSQSPRYKVTKRGQDVTLRCDPISSHATLYWYQQALGQGPEFLTYFNYEAQPDKSGLPSDRFSAERPEGSISTLTIQRTEQRDSAMYRCASSPGTSGRSKFFGPGTRLTVL.

This chain uses TRBV7-6 with TRBJ1-4; no reliable D call. This CDR3 has 13 residues. CDR1 and CDR2 (germline): SGHVS, FNYEAQ. V lost 1 base and J 3 bases, leaving 3 bases between the germline ends. The DNA of the CDR3 is TGTGCCAGCAGCTTAGAGCCTAATGAAAAACTGTTTTTT. Protein product: CASSLEPNEKLFF.

The chain uses TRBV10-3 and TRBJ2-7; 10 bases agree with TRBD2. The germline V gene encodes CDR1 ENHRY and CDR2 SYGVKD. J lost 4 bases, V lost 3 bases, and 12 bases had no gene match. This CDR3 comprises 17 residues. The CDR3 spells CAISDPSGSGRAYEQYF. As DNA, the CDR3 is TGTGCCATCAGTGACCCCTCCGGGAGCGGGAGGGCTTACGAGCAGTACTTC.

Worth noting for this clone: The same CDR3 also results from other DNA sequences found in this sample. The chain employs TRBV11-2 and TRBJ2-3; 8 nucleotides align to TRBD1. The CDR3 spans 15 residues. V lost 4 bases and J lost 0; bases outside the gene matches: 3. Germline lookup yields CDR1 SGHAT and CDR2 FQNNGV. The CDR3 here is CASSSGTGSTDTQYF. Here the CDR3 DNA reads TGTGCCAGCAGCTCAGGGACAGGAAGCACAGATACGCAGTATTTT.

V and J are TRBV7-9 and TRBJ2-3, with D possibly matching TRBD2 (5 bases). V lost 1 base and J 5 bases, leaving 10 bases between the germline ends. In germline, CDR1 is SEHNR, CDR2 FQNEAQ (reference sequence). CDR3 length: 14 amino acids. CDR3 sequence (DNA): TGTGCCAGCAGCTTAGTAGGGCGGGTAGATACGCAGTATTTT. Its translation is CASSLVGRVDTQYF.

This chain links TRBV7-8 with TRBJ1-2, with a weak D call TRBD1 (6 bases). The CDR3 length is 17 residues. Germline V lookup: CDR1 SGHVS, CDR2 FQNEAQ. Trimming left V 1 base short and J 3 bases short, with 18 bases between. The CDR3 nucleotides are TGTGCCAGCAGCTTAGTAAAGCCGGGACAAAGATACTATGGCTACACCTTC. Amino acid sequence: CASSLVKPGQRYYGYTF.

This rearrangement joins TRBV7-6 to TRBJ2-5; D may be TRBD2 (5 bases). V was shortened by 1 base and J by 5 bases, with 14 bases between the two germline ends. The CDR3 sequence is 15 residues long. Germline loops: CDR1 SGHVS, CDR2 FNYEAQ. CDR3 loop: CASSLGSAVWETQYF. In DNA form, the CDR3 reads TGTGCCAGCAGCTTAGGTAGCGCGGTATGGGAGACCCAGTACTTC.

The chain recombines TRBV7-3 with TRBJ2-2, with D tentatively TRBD1 (5 bases). This CDR3 is 14 amino acids long. Germline assignment: CDR1 SGHTA and CDR2 FQGTGA. With 3 bases removed from V and 1 base from J, the gap between germline ends came to 6 bases. The CDR3 DNA is TGTGCCAGCAGCTTTGACAGGAACACCGGGGAGCTGTTTTTT. The encoded protein is CASSFDRNTGELFF. The whole variable domain, remainder taken from reference TRBV7-3 and TRBJ2-2, is GAGVSQTPSNKVTEKGKYVELRCDPISGHTALYWYRQSLGQGPEFLIYFQGTGAADDSGLPNDRFFAVRPEGSVSTLKIQRTERGDSAVYLCASSFDRNTGELFFGEGSRLTVL.

The chain recombines TRBV5-8 with TRBJ1-5, with D perhaps TRBD1 (6 bases). The CDR3 runs 13 residues. The V gene's germline CDR1 is SGHTS and CDR2 YDEGEE. V lost 1 base to trimming and J lost 6 bases, with 8 bases between them. CDR3 loop: CASSLNRAQPQHF. CDR3 sequence (DNA): TGTGCCAGCAGCTTGAACAGGGCTCAGCCCCAGCATTTT. Supplemented by reference TRBV5-8 and TRBJ1-5, the full variable domain reads EAGVTQSPTHLIKTRGQQATLRCSPISGHTSVYWYQQALGLGLQFLLWYDEGEERNRGNFPPRFSGRQFPNYSSELNVNALELEDSALYLCASSLNRAQPQHFGDGTRLSIL.

The chain combines TRBV14 with TRBJ2-1; D is unclear. The CDR3 loop spans 15 amino acids. V lost 1 base and J lost 5, with 12 bases in between. Germline values: CDR1 SGHDN, CDR2 FVKESK. The CDR3: CASSQVNRLHNEQFF. Written as DNA, the CDR3 is TGTGCCAGCAGCCAAGTGAATCGGCTCCACAATGAGCAGTTCTTC.

The chain carries TRBV2 and TRBJ2-3; TRBD2 agrees at 9 bases. J was trimmed by 1 base and V by 1 base; bases with no gene match: 6. Germline CDR1 and CDR2: SNHLY and FYNNEI. This CDR3 has 17 residues. In nucleotides, the CDR3 is TGTGCCAGCAGTGAAGGAAGAGTAGCGGGAGGCACAGATACGCAGTATTTT. This encodes CASSEGRVAGGTDTQYF. Full variable domain (outside the CDR3, taken from reference TRBV2 and TRBJ2-3): EPEVTQTPSHQVTQMGQEVILRCVPISNHLYFYWYRQILGQKVEFLVSFYNNEISEKSEIFDDQFSVERPDGSNFTLKIRSTKLEDSAMYFCASSEGRVAGGTDTQYFGPGTRLTVL.

This clone appeared once. The chain carries TRBV7-2 and TRBJ1-1; tentatively, D is TRBD1 (5 bases). The CDR3 covers 15 residues. The ends were cut back, 1 base at V and 5 bases at J, with 14 bases in the middle. Germline V gene data show CDR1 as SGHTA and CDR2 as FQGNSA. CDR3 in DNA: TGTGCCAGCAGCTTAGGTTTCAGGCGGGGGACTGAAGCTTTCTTT. It yields the protein CASSLGFRRGTEAFF.

This chain links TRBV19 with TRBJ2-7; D remains ambiguous. Germline V gene sequence: CDR1 LNHDA, CDR2 SQIVND (reference sequence). This CDR3 has 11 residues. V was cut by 5 bases and J by 7 bases, with 9 bases left in between. CDR3 loop: CASSAYGEQYF. Written as DNA, the CDR3 is TGTGCCAGTAGTGCTTACGGGGAGCAGTACTTC.

The chain is built from TRBV28 and TRBJ2-7; possibly TRBD1 for D (6 bases). The germline V gene has CDR1 MDHEN and CDR2 SYDVKM. This CDR3 has 15 residues. V dropped 3 bases and J dropped 2 bases, with 14 bases sitting between them. The CDR3 loop reads CASSFVLGQTYEQYF. The CDR3 DNA follows: TGTGCCAGCAGTTTTGTACTTGGACAGACCTACGAGCAGTACTTC.

Remarks on this clone: The CDR3 end shows no conserved phenylalanine or tryptophan, and so a read error is likely. The rearrangement uses TRBV6-5 and TRBJ1-2; D uncertain. Germline-derived CDR1 and CDR2 are MNHEY and SVGAGI. V was trimmed by 8 bases and J by 4 bases, leaving 14 bases between them. The CDR3 has 13 amino acids. The CDR3 DNA follows: TGTGCCAGCCGGGTCCGAGCTAGCTATGGCTACACCTCC. Protein sequence: CASRVRASYGYTS.

The chain carries TRBV6-5 and TRBJ2-1, with 10 bases aligning to TRBD2. The CDR3 extends over 16 amino acids. After removal of 4 bases from V and 4 bases from J, the junction contained 7 bases not matched to a gene. Germline V gene sequence: CDR1 MNHEY, CDR2 SVGAGI. CDR3 coding DNA: TGTGCCAGCAGTTCCAGACTAGCGGGTAGTTACAATGAGCAGTTCTTC. Encoded protein: CASSSRLAGSYNEQFF.

V usage is TRBV5-1 and J usage is TRBJ2-1, with a possible D match to TRBD2 (5 bases). Deletions cut 5 bases from V and 8 bases from J, with 11 bases between. CDR3 length: 12 residues. Germline CDR1 is SGHRS and CDR2 is YFSETQ. The CDR3 region is CASSVGEHEQFF. CDR3 DNA: TGCGCCAGCAGTGTCGGGGAGCATGAGCAGTTCTTC. Variable domain in full (rest from reference TRBV5-1 and TRBJ2-1): KAGVTQTPRYLIKTRGQQVTLSCSPISGHRSVSWYQQTPGQGLQFLFEYFSETQRNKGNFPGRFSGRQFSNSRSEMNVSTLELGDSALYLCASSVGEHEQFFGPGTRLTVL.

The chain uses TRBV15 and TRBJ2-1; D perhaps matches TRBD2 (6 bases). V lost 3 bases and J 9 bases, leaving 21 bases between the germline ends. The CDR3 is made up of 16 amino acids. CDR1 and CDR2 (germline): LNHNV, YYDKDF (reference sequence). The CDR3 coding sequence is TGTGCCACCAGCAGTCCCACGCGGGACGGTGACAGTGAGCAGTTCTTC. This encodes CATSSPTRDGDSEQFF.

A remark on this clone: A much larger clone differs by one base, so this may be a read error. This specimen includes other DNA sequences encoding the same CDR3. The rearrangement uses TRBV7-3 and TRBJ2-2; 14 bases match TRBD2. The CDR3 covers 15 residues. V dropped 3 bases and J dropped 6; count of bases not matched to a gene: 0. Germline CDR1 SGHTA, CDR2 FQGTGA. CDR3: CASSLGLAGAGELFF. The CDR3 nucleotides read TGTGCCAGCAGCTTGGGACTAGCGGGAGCCGGGGAGCTGTTTTTT. The entire variable domain, with the rest obtained from reference TRBV7-3 and TRBJ2-2, is as follows: GAGVSQTPSNKVTEKGKYVELRCDPISGHTALYWYRQSLGQGPEFLIYFQGTGAADDSGLPNDRFFAVRPEGSVSTLKIQRTERGDSAVYLCASSLGLAGAGELFFGEGSRLTVL.

This clone was recorded a few times. The V gene is TRBV5-8, the J gene TRBJ2-2; D could derive from TRBD1 or TRBD2 (5 bases each). CDR1 SGHTS and CDR2 YDEGEE come from the germline V gene. V lost 6 bases and J lost 7, with 13 bases in between. The CDR3 totals 13 residues. The CDR3 region is CASTTGGGGELFF. The CDR3 DNA sequence: TGTGCCAGCACCACCGGTGGGGGCGGGGAGCTGTTTTTT.

With respect to this clone: This may be a read error: a much more frequent sequence differs by one nucleotide. This chain connects TRBV29-1 to TRBJ2-5; D uncertain. This CDR3 has 12 residues. The V gene's germline CDR1 is SQVTM and CDR2 ANQGSEA. The CDR3, as DNA: TGCAGCGTTGTCCCCTTAGGAGAGACCCCGTACTTC. Translating gives CSVVPLGETPYF.

This rearrangement joins TRBV19 to TRBJ2-7; 8 bases are a match to TRBD2. The CDR3 runs 14 residues. The V and J ends lost 7 bases and 2 bases, in that order; junction bases with no gene match: 7. Germline CDR1 LNHDA, CDR2 SQIVND (reference sequence). The CDR3 spells CASTPRGRTYEQYF. The CDR3, as DNA: TGTGCCAGTACTCCCCGCGGGAGGACCTACGAGCAGTACTTC.